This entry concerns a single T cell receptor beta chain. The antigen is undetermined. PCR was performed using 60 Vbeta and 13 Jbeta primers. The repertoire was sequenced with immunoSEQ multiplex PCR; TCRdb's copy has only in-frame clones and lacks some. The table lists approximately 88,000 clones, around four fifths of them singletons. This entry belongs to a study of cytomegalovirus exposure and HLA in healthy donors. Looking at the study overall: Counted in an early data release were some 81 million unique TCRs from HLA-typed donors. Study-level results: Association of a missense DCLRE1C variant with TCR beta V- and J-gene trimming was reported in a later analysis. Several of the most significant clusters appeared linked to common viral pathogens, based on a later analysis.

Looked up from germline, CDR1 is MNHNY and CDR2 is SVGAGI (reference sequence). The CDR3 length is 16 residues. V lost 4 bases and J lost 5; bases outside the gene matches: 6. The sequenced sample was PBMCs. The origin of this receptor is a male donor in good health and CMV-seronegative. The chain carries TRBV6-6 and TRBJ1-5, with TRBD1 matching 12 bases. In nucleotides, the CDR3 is TGTGCCAGCAGTTTTCCGGGACAGGGGGCTGATCAGCCCCAGCATTTT. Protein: CASSFPGQGADQPQHF.